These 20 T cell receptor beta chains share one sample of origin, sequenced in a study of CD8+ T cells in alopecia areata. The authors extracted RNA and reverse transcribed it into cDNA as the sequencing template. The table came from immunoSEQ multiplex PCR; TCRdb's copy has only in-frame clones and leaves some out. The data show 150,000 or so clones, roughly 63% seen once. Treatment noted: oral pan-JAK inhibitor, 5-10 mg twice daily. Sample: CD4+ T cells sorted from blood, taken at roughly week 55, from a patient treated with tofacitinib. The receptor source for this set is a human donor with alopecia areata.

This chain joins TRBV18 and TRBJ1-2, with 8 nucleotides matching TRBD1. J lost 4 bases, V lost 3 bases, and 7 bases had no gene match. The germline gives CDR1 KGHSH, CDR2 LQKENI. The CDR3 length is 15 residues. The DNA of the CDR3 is TGTGCCAGCTCACCTTCGGACAGGGTAGGCTATGGCTACACCTTC. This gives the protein CASSPSDRVGYGYTF. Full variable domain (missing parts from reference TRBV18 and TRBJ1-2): NAGVMQNPRHLVRRRGQEARLRCSPMKGHSHVYWYRQLPEEGLKFMVYLQKENIIDESGMPKERFSAEFPKEGPSILRIQQVVRGDSAAYFCASSPSDRVGYGYTFGSGTRLTVV.

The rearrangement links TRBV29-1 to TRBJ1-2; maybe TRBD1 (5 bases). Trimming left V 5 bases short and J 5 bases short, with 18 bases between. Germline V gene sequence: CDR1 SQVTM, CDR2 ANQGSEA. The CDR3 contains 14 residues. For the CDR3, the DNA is TGCAGCGTTTTGAGATCCGCGGGGCTTTATGGCTACACCTTC. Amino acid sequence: CSVLRSAGLYGYTF.

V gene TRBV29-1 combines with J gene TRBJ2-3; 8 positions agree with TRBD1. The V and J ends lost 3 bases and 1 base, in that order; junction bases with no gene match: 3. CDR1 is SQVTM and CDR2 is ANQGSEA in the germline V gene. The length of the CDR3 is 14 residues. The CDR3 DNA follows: TGCAGCGTTGATTCGACAGGGGGCACAGATACGCAGTATTTT. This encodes CSVDSTGGTDTQYF.

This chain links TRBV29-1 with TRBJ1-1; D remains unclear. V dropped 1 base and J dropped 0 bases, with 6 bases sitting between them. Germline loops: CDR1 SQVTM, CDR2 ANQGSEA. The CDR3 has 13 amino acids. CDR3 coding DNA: TGCAGCGTTGAAGGGGTCATGAACACTGAAGCTTTCTTT. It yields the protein CSVEGVMNTEAFF.

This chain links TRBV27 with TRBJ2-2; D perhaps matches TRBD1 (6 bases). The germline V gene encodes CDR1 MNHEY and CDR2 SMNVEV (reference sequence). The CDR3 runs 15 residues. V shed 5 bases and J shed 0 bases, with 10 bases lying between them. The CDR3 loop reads CASSIRTANTGELFF. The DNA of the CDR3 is TGTGCCAGCAGTATCCGGACAGCGAACACCGGGGAGCTGTTTTTT.

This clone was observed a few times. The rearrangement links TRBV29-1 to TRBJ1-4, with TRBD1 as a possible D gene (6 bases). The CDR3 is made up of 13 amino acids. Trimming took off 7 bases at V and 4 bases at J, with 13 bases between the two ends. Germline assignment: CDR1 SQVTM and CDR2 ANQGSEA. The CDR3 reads CSGTGSGNEKLFF. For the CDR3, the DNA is TGCAGCGGAACAGGGTCGGGTAATGAAAAACTGTTTTTT.

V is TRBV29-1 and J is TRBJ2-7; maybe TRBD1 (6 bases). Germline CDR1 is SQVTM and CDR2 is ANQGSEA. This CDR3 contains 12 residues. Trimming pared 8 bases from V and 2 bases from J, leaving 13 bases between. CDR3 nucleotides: TGCAGCATAAGGGGGAATGCCTACGAGCAGTACTTC. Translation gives CSIRGNAYEQYF.

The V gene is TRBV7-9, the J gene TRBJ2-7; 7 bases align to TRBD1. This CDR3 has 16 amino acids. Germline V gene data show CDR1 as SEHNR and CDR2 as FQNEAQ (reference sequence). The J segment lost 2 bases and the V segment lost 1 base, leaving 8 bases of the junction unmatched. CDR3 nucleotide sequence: TGTGCCAGCAGCTTAGTCTCCGGGACAGCACCCTACGAGCAGTACTTC. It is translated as CASSLVSGTAPYEQYF.

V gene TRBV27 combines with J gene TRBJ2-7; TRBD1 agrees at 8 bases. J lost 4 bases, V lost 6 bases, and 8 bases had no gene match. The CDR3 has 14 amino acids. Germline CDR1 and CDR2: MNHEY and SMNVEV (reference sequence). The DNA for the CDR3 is TGTGCCAGCAGGAGAGCAGGGGGCTCTTACGAGCAGTACTTC. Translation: CASRRAGGSYEQYF.

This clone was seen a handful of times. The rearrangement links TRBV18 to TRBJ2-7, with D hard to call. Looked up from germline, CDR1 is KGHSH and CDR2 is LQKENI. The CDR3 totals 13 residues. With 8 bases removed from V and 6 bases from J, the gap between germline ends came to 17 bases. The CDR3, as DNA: TGTGCCAGCACCCCCAACGGGCCAGGCGAGCAGTACTTC. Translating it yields CASTPNGPGEQYF.

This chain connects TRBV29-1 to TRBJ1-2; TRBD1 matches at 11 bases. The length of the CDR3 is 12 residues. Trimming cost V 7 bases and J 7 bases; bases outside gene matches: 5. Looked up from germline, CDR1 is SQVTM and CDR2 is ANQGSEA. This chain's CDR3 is CSGGQGASGYTF. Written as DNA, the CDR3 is TGCAGCGGTGGACAGGGGGCCAGTGGCTACACCTTC.

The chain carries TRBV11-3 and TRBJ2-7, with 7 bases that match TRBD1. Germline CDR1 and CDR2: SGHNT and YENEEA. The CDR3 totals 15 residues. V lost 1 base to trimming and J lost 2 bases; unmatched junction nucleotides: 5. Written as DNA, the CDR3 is TGTGCCAGCAGCTTAGGGATGGGACAGCCCTACGAGCAGTACTTC. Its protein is CASSLGMGQPYEQYF. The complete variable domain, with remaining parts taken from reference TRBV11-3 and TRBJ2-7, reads EAGVVQSPRYKIIEKKQPVAFWCNPISGHNTLYWYLQNLGQGPELLIRYENEEAVDDSQLPKDRFSAERLKGVDSTLKIQPAELGDSAVYLCASSLGMGQPYEQYFGPGTRLTVT.

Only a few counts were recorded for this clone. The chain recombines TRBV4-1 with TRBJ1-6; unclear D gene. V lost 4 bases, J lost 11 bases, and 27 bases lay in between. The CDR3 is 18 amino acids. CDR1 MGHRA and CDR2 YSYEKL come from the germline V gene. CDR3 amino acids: CASSPVAVHARLKPPLHF. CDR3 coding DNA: TGCGCCAGCAGCCCGGTGGCGGTCCACGCGAGATTAAAGCCACCCCTCCACTTT.

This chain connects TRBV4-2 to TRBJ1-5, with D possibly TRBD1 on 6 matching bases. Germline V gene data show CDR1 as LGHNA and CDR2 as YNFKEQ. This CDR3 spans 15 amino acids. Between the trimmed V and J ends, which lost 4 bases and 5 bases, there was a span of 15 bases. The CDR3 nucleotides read TGTGCCAGCAGCCGGGCGACAGGTCGGGATCAGCCCCAGCATTTT. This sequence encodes CASSRATGRDQPQHF.

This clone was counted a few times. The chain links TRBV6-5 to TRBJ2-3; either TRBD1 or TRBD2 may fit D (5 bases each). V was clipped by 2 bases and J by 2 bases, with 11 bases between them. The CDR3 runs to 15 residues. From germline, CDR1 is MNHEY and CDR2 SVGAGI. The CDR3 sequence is CASSYGDRLTDTQYF. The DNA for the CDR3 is TGTGCCAGCAGTTACGGGGACCGACTCACAGATACGCAGTATTTT.

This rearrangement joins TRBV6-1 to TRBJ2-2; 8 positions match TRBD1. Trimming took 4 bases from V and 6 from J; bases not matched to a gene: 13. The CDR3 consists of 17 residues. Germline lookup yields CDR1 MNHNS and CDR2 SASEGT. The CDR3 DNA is TGTGCCAGCAGTGTTGGTCAGGGGGCAGTTGTGGCCGGGGAGCTGTTTTTT. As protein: CASSVGQGAVVAGELFF.

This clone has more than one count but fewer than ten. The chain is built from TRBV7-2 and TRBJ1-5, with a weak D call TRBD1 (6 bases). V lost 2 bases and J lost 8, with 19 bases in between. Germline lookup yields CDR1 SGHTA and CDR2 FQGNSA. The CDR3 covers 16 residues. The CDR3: CASSLKGGRLMEPQHF. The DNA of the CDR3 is TGTGCCAGCAGCTTAAAGGGGGGAAGGTTAATGGAGCCCCAGCATTTT. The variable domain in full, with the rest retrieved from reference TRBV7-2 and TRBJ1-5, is GAGVSQSPSNKVTEKGKDVELRCDPISGHTALYWYRQSLGQGLEFLIYFQGNSAPDKSGLPSDRFSAERTGGSVSTLTIQRTQQEDSAVYLCASSLKGGRLMEPQHFGDGTRLSIL.

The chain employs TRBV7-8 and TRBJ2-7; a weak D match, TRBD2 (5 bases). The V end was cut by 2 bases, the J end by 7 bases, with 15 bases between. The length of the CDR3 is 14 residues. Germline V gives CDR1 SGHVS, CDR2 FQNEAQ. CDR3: CASSLPSGGWEQYF. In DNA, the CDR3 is TGTGCCAGCAGCTTACCCAGCGGCGGGTGGGAGCAGTACTTC. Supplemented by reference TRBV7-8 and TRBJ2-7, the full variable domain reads GAGVSQSPRYKVAKRGQDVALRCDPISGHVSLFWYQQALGQGPEFLTYFQNEAQLDKSGLPSDRFFAERPEGSVSTLKIQRTQQEDSAVYLCASSLPSGGWEQYFGPGTRLTVT.

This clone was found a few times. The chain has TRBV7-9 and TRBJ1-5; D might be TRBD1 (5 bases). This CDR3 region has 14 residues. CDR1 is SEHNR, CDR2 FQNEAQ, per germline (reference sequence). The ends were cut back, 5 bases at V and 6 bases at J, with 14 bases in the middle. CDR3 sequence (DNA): TGTGCCAGCAGCGACAGCACCCTGGGTCAGCCCCAGCATTTT. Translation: CASSDSTLGQPQHF.

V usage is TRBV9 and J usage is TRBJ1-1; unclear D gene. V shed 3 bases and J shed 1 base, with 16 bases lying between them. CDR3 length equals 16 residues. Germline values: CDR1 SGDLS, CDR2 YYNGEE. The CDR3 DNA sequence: TGTGCCAGCAGCGCTTGGGTACTAGGACCGAACACTGAAGCTTTCTTT. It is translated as CASSAWVLGPNTEAFF.